A single TCR beta chain is shown here with its context. These data belong to a study of blood T cell repertoires in COVID-19. The germline V gene has CDR1 LNHDA and CDR2 SQIVND (reference sequence). V was shortened by 5 bases and J by 7 bases, with 21 bases between the two germline ends. The CDR3 has 15 amino acids. TCRdb keeps only in-frame clones here, not all; method: immunoSEQ multiplex PCR. The sample shows roughly 200,000 clones, roughly 85% of them seen only once. This rearrangement joins TRBV19 to TRBJ2-7, with a possible D match to TRBD2 (5 bases). The TCR comes from a woman in her thirties or forties with acute COVID-19. Specimen: PBMCs or T cells enriched from blood (not recorded which). The chain's CDR3 is CASSPPTPGCREQYV. The CDR3 DNA follows: TGTGCCAGTAGTCCACCCACCCCGGGATGTAGGGAGCAGTACGTC.